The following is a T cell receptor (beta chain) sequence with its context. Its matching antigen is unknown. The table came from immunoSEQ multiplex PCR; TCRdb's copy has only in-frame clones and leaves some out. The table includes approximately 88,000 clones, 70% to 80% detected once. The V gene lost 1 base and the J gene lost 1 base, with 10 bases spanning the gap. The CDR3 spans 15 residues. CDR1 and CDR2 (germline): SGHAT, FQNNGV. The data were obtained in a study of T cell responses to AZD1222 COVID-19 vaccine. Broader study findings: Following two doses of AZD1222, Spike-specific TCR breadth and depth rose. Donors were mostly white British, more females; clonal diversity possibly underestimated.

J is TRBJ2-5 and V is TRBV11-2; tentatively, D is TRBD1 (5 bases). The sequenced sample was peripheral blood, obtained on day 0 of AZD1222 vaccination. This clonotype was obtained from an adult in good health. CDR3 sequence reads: CASSLGAQVQETQYF. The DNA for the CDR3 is TGTGCCAGCAGCTTAGGGGCACAGGTCCAAGAGACCCAGTACTTC.